These 32 T cell receptor beta chains came from one sample sequenced in a study of neurological immune-mediated disorders. TCRdb independently ran MiXCR on the 5' RACE reads; one entry per CDR3 protein. The repertoire holds 50,000 to 60,000 distinct CDR3 sequences, with 2.5% as singletons. Sequences were obtained from PBMCs. These receptors all come from a man between 45 and 60 years old with multiple sclerosis.

This clonotype was seen at least ten times. The chain combines TRBV15 with TRBJ2-2, with unresolved D. The length of the CDR3 is 16 residues. Germline V gives CDR1 LNHNV, CDR2 YYDKDF (reference sequence). The V end was cut by 1 base, the J end by 3 bases, with 12 bases between. CDR3 region: CATSRAGITDTGELFF. The CDR3 nucleotides read TGTGCCACCAGCAGAGCTGGGATCACGGACACCGGGGAGCTGTTTTTT.

This clonotype appeared a few times. The chain has TRBV12-3 or TRBV12-4 and TRBJ2-7, with TRBD1 as a possible D gene (6 bases). The V end lost 6 bases, the J end lost 0 bases, and 15 bases lay between the germline ends. The CDR3 is made up of 15 amino acids. Here the CDR3 reads CASRVIQGSSYEQYF. CDR3 nucleotides: TGTGCCAGCAGGGTGATACAGGGATCCTCCTACGAGCAGTACTTC.

In this sample, this clonotype turned up many times. The DNA for the CDR3 is TGTGCCAGCAGCCCCGGGATCGTGAGCACAGATACGCAGTATTTT. Encoded protein: CASSPGIVSTDTQYF. V gene TRBV7-9 combines with J gene TRBJ2-3, with D possibly being TRBD2 (5 bases). The germline V gene has CDR1 SEHNR and CDR2 FQNEAQ (reference sequence). V was trimmed by 5 bases and J by 0 bases, leaving 12 bases between them. The CDR3 has 15 residues.

This clonotype occurred many times. This chain joins TRBV7-2 and TRBJ2-1; no clear D. The CDR3 length is 11 residues. The germline V gene encodes CDR1 SGHTA and CDR2 FQGNSA. Trimming pared 3 bases from V and 5 bases from J, leaving 2 bases between. CDR3 nucleotides: TGTGCCAGCAGCTTTAACAATGAGCAGTTCTTC. Its protein is CASSFNNEQFF. Full variable domain (outside the CDR3, taken from reference TRBV7-2 and TRBJ2-1): GAGVSQSPSNKVTEKGKDVELRCDPISGHTALYWYRQSLGQGLEFLIYFQGNSAPDKSGLPSDRFSAERTGGSVSTLTIQRTQQEDSAVYLCASSFNNEQFFGPGTRLTVL.

This clonotype was observed many times. The V gene is TRBV20-1, the J gene TRBJ1-5, with TRBD1 matching 8 bases. Trimming took 4 bases from V and 7 from J; bases not matched to a gene: 9. CDR1 and CDR2 (germline): DFQATT, SNEGSKA (reference sequence). The CDR3 has 14 residues. The CDR3 loop reads CSAKQTGAGQPQHF. CDR3 bases: TGCAGTGCTAAACAGACAGGGGCCGGACAGCCCCAGCATTTT.

The J gene is TRBJ1-1, the V gene TRBV28; TRBD1 matches at 7 bases. Germline V gene lookup returns CDR1 MDHEN and CDR2 SYDVKM. The junction had 9 bases not matched to a gene; V was cut back by 9 bases and J by 5 bases. The CDR3 length is 13 residues. The CDR3: CASRPSGGTEAFF. CDR3 coding DNA: TGTGCCAGTAGACCTTCAGGGGGAACTGAAGCTTTCTTT. The complete variable domain, with remaining parts taken from reference TRBV28 and TRBJ1-1, reads DVKVTQSSRYLVKRTGEKVFLECVQDMDHENMFWYRQDPGLGLRLIYFSYDVKMKEKGDIPEGYSVSREKKERFSLILESASTNQTSMYLCASRPSGGTEAFFGQGTRLTVV.

This clonotype was recorded at least ten times. This rearrangement joins TRBV7-3 to TRBJ2-6; D is uncertain. Germline V gene sequence: CDR1 SGHTA, CDR2 FQGTGA. The ends were cut back, 0 bases at V and 2 bases at J, with 5 bases in the middle. This CDR3 has 15 residues. CDR3 sequence (DNA): TGTGCCAGCAGCTTAACCGCGGCTGGGGCCAACGTCCTGACTTTC. It codes for CASSLTAAGANVLTF.

This clonotype was seen ten or more times. J is TRBJ2-5 and V is TRBV2; 8 positions agree with TRBD2. Unmatched junction bases numbered 8, after V lost 3 bases and J lost 5 bases. CDR1 SNHLY and CDR2 FYNNEI come from the germline V gene. The CDR3 has 15 amino acids. The CDR3: CASSETRGGTETQYF. As DNA, the CDR3 is TGTGCCAGCAGTGAGACCCGCGGGGGGACTGAGACCCAGTACTTC.

This clonotype was counted at least ten times. The chain is built from TRBV5-1 and TRBJ2-7; D is unresolved. Germline-derived CDR1 and CDR2 are SGHRS and YFSETQ. V lost 2 bases, J lost 3 bases, and 6 bases lay in between. The CDR3 extends over 12 amino acids. The CDR3 bases are TGCGCCAGCAGCTTAACCGGCTACGAGCAGTACTTC. It translates to CASSLTGYEQYF.

This clonotype is categorized as medium-sized (0.01 to 0.1%). This chain connects TRBV5-6 to TRBJ2-1, with 7 bases lining up with TRBD1. The CDR3 covers 13 residues. With V trimmed by 2 bases and J by 10 bases, 6 bases remained unmatched. Germline V lookup: CDR1 SGHDT, CDR2 YYEEEE. The CDR3 DNA sequence: TGTGCCAGCAGCTTCGGGACAGCCGGCGAGCAGTTCTTC. Its translation is CASSFGTAGEQFF.

The chain links TRBV7-2 to TRBJ1-1; maybe TRBD1 (5 bases). The ends were cut back, 1 base at V and 6 bases at J, with 21 bases in the middle. The CDR3 sequence is 17 residues long. CDR1 is SGHTA and CDR2 is FQGNSA in the germline V gene. The CDR3 reads CASSLVQAGLRPAEAFF. The CDR3 nucleotides read TGTGCCAGCAGCTTAGTACAGGCAGGCCTCCGCCCAGCTGAAGCTTTCTTT. The full variable domain, its missing parts supplied by reference TRBV7-2 and TRBJ1-1, is GAGVSQSPSNKVTEKGKDVELRCDPISGHTALYWYRQSLGQGLEFLIYFQGNSAPDKSGLPSDRFSAERTGGSVSTLTIQRTQQEDSAVYLCASSLVQAGLRPAEAFFGQGTRLTVV.

This clonotype was observed at least ten times. The chain links TRBV10-3 to TRBJ2-7; the D is unclear. Trimming took off 4 bases at V and 3 bases at J, with 10 bases between the two ends. Germline V gene lookup returns CDR1 ENHRY and CDR2 SYGVKD. The CDR3 is made up of 13 amino acids. The CDR3 bases are TGTGCCATCAGTGCGATAGGGTACTACGAGCAGTACTTC. Translation gives CAISAIGYYEQYF.

This clonotype is classed as medium-sized. V and J are TRBV20-1 and TRBJ2-3; 9 bases fit TRBD2. CDR1 and CDR2 from the germline V gene are DFQATT and SNEGSKA (reference sequence). The CDR3 loop spans 14 amino acids. The junction had 9 bases not matched to a gene; V was cut back by 6 bases and J by 5 bases. CDR3 bases: TGCAGTGCCGGCATAGCGGGGGCGGGAGATACGCAGTATTTT. This sequence encodes CSAGIAGAGDTQYF.

This clonotype was counted ten times or more. This sequence joins TRBV5-1 and TRBJ2-3; no clear D. The ends were cut back, 0 bases at V and 4 bases at J, with 3 bases in the middle. The CDR3 runs 12 residues. Germline V gives CDR1 SGHRS, CDR2 YFSETQ. CDR3 sequence (DNA): TGCGCCAGCAGCTTGGTCCCAGATACGCAGTATTTT. Amino acid sequence: CASSLVPDTQYF.

This clonotype has ten or more counts. This chain uses TRBV5-1 with TRBJ2-3; D is possibly TRBD1 (5 bases). The CDR3 covers 15 residues. The germline CDR1 and CDR2 sequences are SGHRS and YFSETQ. Trimming removed 0 bases from V and 1 base from J, with 9 bases in between. CDR3: CASSLEGRGTDTQYF. In nucleotides, the CDR3 is TGCGCCAGCAGCTTGGAGGGCAGGGGCACAGATACGCAGTATTTT.

This clonotype occurred many times. The gene calls are TRBV5-1 and TRBJ2-1; no reliable D call. CDR1 SGHRS and CDR2 YFSETQ come from the germline V gene. This CDR3 is built from 15 residues. V was cut by 7 bases and J by 4 bases, with 18 bases left in between. In nucleotides, the CDR3 is TGCGCCAGCCAAACAGATCAAGCCGGTTACAATGAGCAGTTCTTC. This gives the protein CASQTDQAGYNEQFF. Filled out from reference TRBV5-1 and TRBJ2-1, the complete variable domain reads KAGVTQTPRYLIKTRGQQVTLSCSPISGHRSVSWYQQTPGQGLQFLFEYFSETQRNKGNFPGRFSGRQFSNSRSEMNVSTLELGDSALYLCASQTDQAGYNEQFFGPGTRLTVL.

This clonotype was seen ten or more times. The chain recombines TRBV5-1 with TRBJ2-2; 7 nucleotides match TRBD2. V lost 2 bases, J lost 3 bases, and 1 base stayed unmatched. The CDR3 totals 14 residues. Germline CDR1 and CDR2: SGHRS and YFSETQ. The CDR3 here is CASSLAGYTGELFF. The CDR3 DNA reads as TGCGCCAGCAGCTTAGCGGGGTACACCGGGGAGCTGTTTTTT.

This clonotype was counted at least ten times. This chain connects TRBV5-1 to TRBJ2-1; D might be TRBD1 (6 bases). This CDR3 contains 14 residues. Germline CDR1 and CDR2: SGHRS and YFSETQ. V was trimmed by 5 bases and J by 0 bases, leaving 9 bases between them. CDR3 protein: CASRRTDSYNEQFF. In DNA form, the CDR3 reads TGCGCCAGCAGAAGGACAGACTCCTACAATGAGCAGTTCTTC.

In its sample, this clonotype was seen many times. This rearrangement joins TRBV7-2 to TRBJ2-1; tentative D call: TRBD2 (5 bases). V lost 3 bases and J 1 base, leaving 22 bases between the germline ends. This CDR3 has 19 amino acids. The V gene's germline CDR1 is SGHTA and CDR2 FQGNSA. The CDR3 coding sequence is TGTGCCAGCAGCTTTCCCAAATTAGCGTTCGGTGGGTCCTACAATGAGCAGTTCTTC. Translation gives CASSFPKLAFGGSYNEQFF.

This clonotype appeared many times. The chain uses TRBV7-9 and TRBJ2-5, with D possibly matching TRBD1 (6 bases). Germline V gene sequence: CDR1 SEHNR, CDR2 FQNEAQ (reference sequence). The CDR3 has 13 residues. Trimming shortened V by 4 bases and J by 9 bases, and 15 bases separated the two germline ends. For the CDR3, the DNA is TGTGCCAGCAGCTCTCAGGGGTCGGAGGCCCAGTACTTC. It specifies CASSSQGSEAQYF. Filled out from reference TRBV7-9 and TRBJ2-5, the complete variable domain reads DTGVSQNPRHKITKRGQNVTFRCDPISEHNRLYWYRQTLGQGPEFLTYFQNEAQLEKSRLLSDRFSAERPKGSFSTLEIQRTEQGDSAMYLCASSSQGSEAQYFGPGTRLLVL.

Many counts were recorded for this clonotype. The gene calls are TRBV20-1 and TRBJ1-1; 12 bases line up with TRBD1. The CDR3 totals 14 residues. With V trimmed by 6 bases and J by 4 bases, 6 bases remained unmatched. In germline, CDR1 is DFQATT, CDR2 SNEGSKA (reference sequence). DNA for the CDR3: TGCAGTGCCAGGGACAGGGGGCCGGGCACTGAAGCTTTCTTT. Protein sequence: CSARDRGPGTEAFF.

This clonotype was recorded many times. The rearrangement links TRBV5-1 to TRBJ1-1; D possibly corresponds to TRBD1 (5 bases). Trimming cost V 5 bases and J 4 bases, with 15 bases left between them. The CDR3 runs to 14 residues. The germline gives CDR1 SGHRS, CDR2 YFSETQ. CDR3 DNA sequence: TGCGCCAGCAGGATCGGGGGGGTAAGCACTGAAGCTTTCTTT. Amino acids: CASRIGGVSTEAFF.

There are a few counts of this clonotype. The chain links TRBV18 to TRBJ2-7; the D gene is possibly TRBD1 (6 bases). V gave up 4 bases and J gave up 7 bases, with 14 bases separating them. CDR1 is KGHSH and CDR2 is LQKENI in the germline V gene. The CDR3 spans 13 residues. CDR3 DNA sequence: TGTGCCAGCTCACAAGGACAGATGAGGGAGCAGTACTTC. Encoded protein: CASSQGQMREQYF.

This clonotype was observed at least ten times. The J gene is TRBJ1-6, the V gene TRBV12-3 or TRBV12-4; tentative D call: TRBD1 (5 bases). This CDR3 contains 16 residues. The V and J ends lost 2 bases and 7 bases respectively, with 15 bases between them. Here the CDR3 DNA reads TGTGCCAGCAGTTTACAAGCAGGGAGGCCCAATTCACCCCTCCACTTT. It yields the protein CASSLQAGRPNSPLHF.

This clonotype appeared many times. The chain combines TRBV7-8 with TRBJ2-3; 12 nucleotides line up with TRBD2. The V gene's germline CDR1 is SGHVS and CDR2 FQNEAQ. The J segment lost 3 bases and the V segment lost 5 bases, leaving 12 bases of the junction unmatched. This CDR3 is built from 18 residues. The CDR3 DNA reads as TGTGCCAGCAGCCTTCCCTCCCTAGCGGGGGGGCGGACAGATACGCAGTATTTT. Residues: CASSLPSLAGGRTDTQYF. The complete variable domain, with remaining parts taken from reference TRBV7-8 and TRBJ2-3, reads GAGVSQSPRYKVAKRGQDVALRCDPISGHVSLFWYQQALGQGPEFLTYFQNEAQLDKSGLPSDRFFAERPEGSVSTLKIQRTQQEDSAVYLCASSLPSLAGGRTDTQYFGPGTRLTVL.

This clonotype was picked up many times. The chain uses TRBV15 and TRBJ1-4; maybe TRBD1 (6 bases). The CDR3 has 16 amino acids. Germline V lookup: CDR1 LNHNV, CDR2 YYDKDF (reference sequence). The germline V and J ends were trimmed by 0 bases and 3 bases, with 11 bases remaining between them. CDR3 loop: CATSRDSQGPNEKLFF. In nucleotides, the CDR3 is TGTGCCACCAGCAGAGATAGCCAGGGGCCTAATGAAAAACTGTTTTTT.

In its sample, this clonotype was seen many times. This chain joins TRBV20-1 and TRBJ2-5, with D perhaps matching TRBD1 (6 bases). The V gene lost 3 bases and the J gene lost 0 bases, with 8 bases spanning the gap. The CDR3 runs to 13 residues. The germline CDR1 and CDR2 sequences are DFQATT and SNEGSKA (reference sequence). The CDR3 is CSASWDNQETQYF. CDR3 DNA sequence: TGCAGTGCTAGCTGGGACAACCAAGAGACCCAGTACTTC.

This chain links TRBV6-2 or TRBV6-3 with TRBJ1-5, with 8 bases aligning to TRBD1. The germline CDR1 and CDR2 sequences are MNHEY and SVGEGT. J gave up 0 bases and V 5 bases, and 9 bases lay outside the gene matches. This CDR3 has 17 residues. DNA of the CDR3: TGTGCCAGCAGTCGATTCCGGACAGGGACTAGCAATCAGCCCCAGCATTTT. Translated: CASSRFRTGTSNQPQHF.

There are a few counts of this clonotype. A much larger clone lies one base from this, so it may be a read error. This sequence joins TRBV28 and TRBJ1-6, with no clear D. The CDR3 runs to 13 residues. From germline, CDR1 is MDHEN and CDR2 SYDVKM. This CDR3 is CASKGAYNSHLHF. The CDR3 DNA is TGTGCCAGCAAAGGAGCGTATAATTCACACCTCCACTTT.

This clonotype was counted at least ten times. The rearrangement uses TRBV28 and TRBJ1-1; possible D gene TRBD1, 5 bases. This CDR3 has 13 amino acids. CDR1 MDHEN and CDR2 SYDVKM come from the germline V gene. Trimming took off 7 bases at V and 4 bases at J, with 13 bases between the two ends. CDR3 in amino acids: CASTPDGGTEAFF. The CDR3 nucleotides are TGTGCCAGCACTCCGGACGGGGGCACTGAAGCTTTCTTT.

This clonotype occurred many times. The chain links TRBV7-2 to TRBJ2-1; TRBD1 or TRBD2 may be the D gene (5 bases each). The CDR3 is 14 amino acids. V was pared by 0 bases and J by 8 bases, with 11 bases between. Germline CDR1 and CDR2: SGHTA and FQGNSA. The CDR3: CASSLAIGDHEQFF. For the CDR3, the DNA is TGTGCCAGCAGCTTAGCGATTGGGGACCATGAGCAGTTCTTC.

This clonotype occurred many times. The J gene is TRBJ1-5, the V gene TRBV18, with 8 bases identical to TRBD1. With 4 bases clipped from V and 3 bases from J, the junction kept 5 bases outside the gene matches. Germline CDR1 KGHSH, CDR2 LQKENI. This CDR3 region has 15 residues. The CDR3 DNA reads TGTGCCAGCTCACGAAGACAGGGGAACAATCAGCCCCAGCATTTT. It yields the protein CASSRRQGNNQPQHF.